Described below is a single T cell receptor beta chain sequence and its context. This record comes from a study of OX40 agonist ivuxolimab in advanced cancers. Produced via immunoSEQ multiplex PCR; TCRdb's table is partial and in-frame only. The sample lists nearly 50,000 clones; about 88% were seen once. Germline assignment: CDR1 LNHDA and CDR2 SQIVND (reference sequence). The CDR3 length is 13 residues. J was trimmed by 1 base and V by 9 bases; bases with no gene match: 3. The sequence came from an adult with an advanced solid tumor such as melanoma, head and neck, liver or kidney cancer. The chain couples TRBV19 to TRBJ2-7, with TRBD2 matching over 10 bases. Sequenced material: CD4+ or CD8+ T cells sorted from blood, taken in a trial of the OX40 agonist ivuxolimab. CDR3 in DNA: TGTGCCAGCCGGACTAGCGGATCCTACGAGCAGTACTTC. Residues: CASRTSGSYEQYF.